These T cell receptor beta chains were read from a single sample in a study of cytomegalovirus exposure and HLA in healthy donors. This table comes from immunoSEQ multiplex PCR, and its TCRdb copy is limited to in-frame clones, with some not included. The sample contains over 150,000 clones, roughly 87% of which appear only once. The specimen was PBMCs. The receptors here all came from a girl under three years old in good health and CMV-seronegative. Each CDR3 is given with its conserved first and last residue. The order of the fields is V gene, D gene, J gene, CDR3 protein. A D gene is named only where the DNA matches it firmly.

V: TRBV18
D: TRBD1
J: TRBJ2-3
CDR3: CASSGQGQATDTQYF

V: TRBV16
D: NA
J: TRBJ1-5
CDR3: CASSQGSGSNQPQHF

V: TRBV4-2
D: TRBD2
J: TRBJ2-3
CDR3: CASSQDKGLAGSSTDTQYF

V: TRBV27
D: NA
J: TRBJ2-1
CDR3: CASSAGTVYNEQFF

V: TRBV27
D: NA
J: TRBJ2-5
CDR3: CASSLKSQGSKTQYF

V: TRBV29-1
D: NA
J: TRBJ2-5
CDR3: CSVEDIRGWETQYF

V: TRBV5-1
D: TRBD1
J: TRBJ1-5
CDR3: CASSEGQGGQPQHF

V: TRBV18
D: TRBD1
J: TRBJ2-1
CDR3: CASSPIMDRVNEQFF

V: TRBV5-1
D: NA
J: TRBJ2-1
CDR3: CASSPDTASSYNEQFF

V: TRBV11-2
D: NA
J: NA
CDR3: CASSLLGQGSHEQYF

V: TRBV14
D: NA
J: TRBJ1-1
CDR3: CASSQVLGRNTEAFF

V: TRBV30
D: TRBD1
J: TRBJ1-4
CDR3: CALTGTGEKLFF

V: TRBV7-3
D: TRBD1
J: TRBJ1-6
CDR3: CASSLGTGGIGSPLHF

V: TRBV5-1
D: NA
J: TRBJ2-3
CDR3: CASSADTDTQYF

V: TRBV9
D: NA
J: TRBJ2-2
CDR3: CASSVSSSTGELFF

V: TRBV10-1
D: TRBD1
J: TRBJ2-5
CDR3: CASRGQLVETQYF

V: TRBV27
D: NA
J: TRBJ1-5
CDR3: CASSLRGSNQPQHF

V: TRBV13
D: NA
J: TRBJ1-5
CDR3: CASSLSNQPQHF

V: TRBV12-5
D: NA
J: TRBJ2-1
CDR3: CASGLVLPDRLNEQFF

V: TRBV7-9
D: NA
J: TRBJ1-1
CDR3: CASSSLNEAFF

V: TRBV6-5
D: NA
J: TRBJ2-1
CDR3: CASTSPSSYNEQFF

V: TRBV5-1
D: NA
J: TRBJ2-3
CDR3: CASSRIEGRDTQYF

V: TRBV15
D: NA
J: TRBJ2-3
CDR3: CATSNEEAQDTQYF

V: TRBV9
D: TRBD2
J: TRBJ2-1
CDR3: CASSVAGSGSHNEQFF

V: TRBV10-3
D: TRBD2
J: TRBJ2-1
CDR3: CAIRGGGTYNEQFF

V: TRBV9
D: TRBD2
J: TRBJ2-3
CDR3: CASSVRAGVTDTQYF

V: TRBV5-4
D: NA
J: TRBJ2-2
CDR3: CASSFRTGNTGELFF

V: TRBV5-6
D: NA
J: TRBJ1-1
CDR3: CASSLNTEAFF

V: TRBV7-2
D: TRBD2
J: TRBJ2-1
CDR3: CASSIGAGGYNEQFF

V: TRBV9
D: NA
J: TRBJ2-2
CDR3: CASSPPAAGELFF

V: TRBV7-9
D: TRBD1
J: TRBJ1-2
CDR3: CASSLAFLYRDSLYGYTF

V: TRBV6-1
D: NA
J: TRBJ2-7
CDR3: CASTLQESSYEQYF

V: TRBV9
D: TRBD2
J: TRBJ2-5
CDR3: CASSALLAGASETQYF

V: TRBV4-2
D: TRBD2
J: TRBJ2-5
CDR3: CASSQFWATSSGETQYF

V: TRBV9
D: TRBD2
J: TRBJ2-1
CDR3: CASSVGNSGRASYNEQFF

V: TRBV5-4
D: NA
J: TRBJ1-1
CDR3: CASRSVGVNTEAFF

V: TRBV7-6
D: NA
J: TRBJ2-3
CDR3: CASSPTPSTDTQYF

V: TRBV4-1
D: NA
J: TRBJ2-4
CDR3: CASSQPRLAKNIQYF

V: TRBV7-2
D: NA
J: TRBJ2-5
CDR3: CASSPDYQETQYF

V: TRBV7-2
D: NA
J: TRBJ1-4
CDR3: CASSLVPRSDEKLFF

V: TRBV5-4
D: TRBD2
J: TRBJ2-5
CDR3: CASSYSGGPQETQYF

V: TRBV29-1
D: NA
J: TRBJ2-1
CDR3: CSVGLRLAYNEQFF

V: TRBV9
D: NA
J: TRBJ2-3
CDR3: CASSVAGNTDTQYF

V: TRBV27
D: TRBD2
J: TRBJ2-1
CDR3: CASSFASGHEQFF

V: TRBV6-5
D: TRBD2
J: TRBJ2-7
CDR3: CASSYSTAGAHEQYF

V: TRBV15
D: NA
J: TRBJ1-5
CDR3: CATSRARGDGNQPQHF

V: TRBV6-1
D: NA
J: TRBJ2-7
CDR3: CASSANRDSSYEQYF

V: TRBV9
D: TRBD2
J: TRBJ2-2
CDR3: CASSVVAGGNTGELFF

V: TRBV6-5
D: TRBD2
J: TRBJ2-2
CDR3: CASSYVGTSVPGELFF

V: TRBV7-6
D: TRBD2
J: TRBJ2-7
CDR3: CASSLGEGREQYF

V: TRBV30
D: NA
J: TRBJ1-1
CDR3: CAWTPFECTEAFF

V: TRBV2
D: NA
J: TRBJ1-2
CDR3: CASSEARGYGYTF